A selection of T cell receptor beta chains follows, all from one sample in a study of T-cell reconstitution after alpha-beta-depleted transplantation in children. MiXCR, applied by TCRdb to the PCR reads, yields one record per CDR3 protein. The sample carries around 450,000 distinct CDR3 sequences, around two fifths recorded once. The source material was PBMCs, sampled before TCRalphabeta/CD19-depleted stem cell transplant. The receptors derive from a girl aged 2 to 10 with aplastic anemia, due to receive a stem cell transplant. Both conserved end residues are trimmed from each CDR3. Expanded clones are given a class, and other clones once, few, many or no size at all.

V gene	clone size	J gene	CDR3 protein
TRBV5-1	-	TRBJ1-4	ASSLLTGVNEKLF
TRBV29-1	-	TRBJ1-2	SVEARQGYGYT
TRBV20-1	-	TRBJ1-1	SARKGGGNTEAF
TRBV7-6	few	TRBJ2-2	ASSPGQGAALNTGELF
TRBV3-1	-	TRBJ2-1	ASSQERGHHNEQF
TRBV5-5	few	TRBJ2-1	ASSLLGRTGHYNEQF
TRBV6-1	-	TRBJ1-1	ASSDQGVENTEAF
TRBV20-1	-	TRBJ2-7	SAMSGGAYEQY
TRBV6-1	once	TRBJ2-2	AAARQGASGELF
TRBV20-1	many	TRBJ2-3	SARKQGTDTQY
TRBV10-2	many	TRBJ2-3	ASGLTSGSQDTQY
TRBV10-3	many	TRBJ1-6	AISDFQENSPLH
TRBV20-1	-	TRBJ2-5	SATKGPETQY
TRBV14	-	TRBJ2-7	ASSHGRFGEQY
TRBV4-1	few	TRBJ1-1	ASSREGGVNTEAF
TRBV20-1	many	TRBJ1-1	SASWQGDTEAF
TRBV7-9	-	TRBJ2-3	ASPLGAGGPYTDTQY
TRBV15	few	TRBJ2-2	AVQGQKNTGELF
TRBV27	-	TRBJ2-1	ASSPSGRSNEQF
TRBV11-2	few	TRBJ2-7	ASSHASGLAGGPRYEQY
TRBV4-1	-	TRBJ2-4	ASSQDGQRDIQY
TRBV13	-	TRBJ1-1	ASSLKTGGNMNTEAF
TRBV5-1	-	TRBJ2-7	ASSVIAGGNYEQY
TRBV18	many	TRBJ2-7	ASSPSLAGDRPYEQY
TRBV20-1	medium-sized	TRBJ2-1	SARLLTVNEQF
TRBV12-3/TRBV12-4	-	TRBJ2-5	ASSSPGGERETQY
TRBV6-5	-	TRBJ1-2	ASSYDRKNYGYT
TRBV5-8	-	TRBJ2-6	ASSFGPQLVLT
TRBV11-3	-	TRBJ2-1	ASSHRKGVYNEQF